Shown below are 23 T cell receptor beta chains from a single sample sequenced in a study of blood T cell repertoires in COVID-19. The table came from immunoSEQ multiplex PCR; TCRdb's copy has only in-frame clones and leaves some out. The sample lists approximately 65,000 clones, about 86% occurring once. Source material: peripheral blood. Receptor source: a man aged 45-65 years with acute or convalescent COVID-19.

This chain connects TRBV24-1 to TRBJ2-3; 9 bases map to TRBD2. Germline V gives CDR1 KGHDR, CDR2 SFDVKD. The CDR3 is 15 residues long. The V gene end was trimmed by 5 bases and the J gene end by 3 bases; junction bases not matched to a gene: 5. The CDR3 reads CATSVGGGATDTQYF. The DNA for the CDR3 is TGTGCCACCAGTGTTGGCGGGGGGGCTACAGATACGCAGTATTTT.

The chain links TRBV11-2 to TRBJ1-2; D is unclear. CDR1 is SGHAT and CDR2 is FQNNGV in the germline V gene. This CDR3 spans 12 amino acids. V lost 2 bases, J lost 5 bases, and 6 bases lay in between. The CDR3 here is CASSLREYGYTF. DNA of the CDR3: TGTGCCAGCAGCTTAAGAGAGTATGGCTACACCTTC.

This clone was seen a few times. The chain links TRBV27 to TRBJ2-7, with 7 bases matching TRBD2. This CDR3 comprises 13 residues. Germline CDR1 MNHEY, CDR2 SMNVEV (reference sequence). V was pared by 3 bases and J by 2 bases, with 1 base of the junction left unmatched. The CDR3 DNA reads TGTGCCAGCAGTTTGGGGAGGGCCTACGAGCAGTACTTC. Protein product: CASSLGRAYEQYF.

The chain couples TRBV28 to TRBJ1-2, with D possibly TRBD1 on 6 matching bases. CDR3 length: 15 residues. CDR1 is MDHEN, CDR2 SYDVKM, per germline. Trimming left V 5 bases short and J 4 bases short, with 17 bases between. The CDR3 DNA reads as TGTGCCAGCAGTCCCCCCGGACAGTCCCTCTATGGCTACACCTTC. Translation gives CASSPPGQSLYGYTF.

The V call is TRBV20-1, the J call TRBJ2-7; unclear D gene. CDR3 length equals 18 residues. Trimming removed 3 bases from V and 0 bases from J, with 24 bases in between. CDR1 is DFQATT and CDR2 is SNEGSKA in the germline V gene (reference sequence). Here the CDR3 reads CSASILATPERSSYEQYF. The CDR3 region has the DNA TGCAGTGCTAGTATCCTCGCGACTCCCGAGAGAAGCTCCTACGAGCAGTACTTC.

V and J are TRBV19 and TRBJ1-2, with TRBD1 identical over 7 bases. Trimming cost V 5 bases and J 4 bases; bases outside gene matches: 10. This CDR3 has 15 amino acids. CDR1 LNHDA and CDR2 SQIVND come from the germline V gene (reference sequence). CDR3 amino acids: CASSPTGQEPYGYTF. CDR3 nucleotide sequence: TGTGCCAGTAGTCCAACCGGACAGGAGCCCTATGGCTACACCTTC. The full variable domain, rest sourced from reference TRBV19 and TRBJ1-2, is DGGITQSPKYLFRKEGQNVTLSCEQNLNHDAMYWYRQDPGQGLRLIYYSQIVNDFQKGDIAEGYSVSREKKESFPLTVTSAQKNPTAFYLCASSPTGQEPYGYTFGSGTRLTVV.

The V and J genes are TRBV25-1 and TRBJ2-4; perhaps TRBD1 as D (6 bases). V was shortened by 7 bases and J by 9 bases, with 13 bases between the two germline ends. This CDR3 comprises 12 residues. Germline V gene data show CDR1 as MGHDK and CDR2 as SYGVNS. The CDR3 coding sequence is TGTGCCAGCAATGGGGGCTCGGGCATTCAGTACTTC. Encoded protein: CASNGGSGIQYF.

This rearrangement joins TRBV13 to TRBJ1-3; weak D call: TRBD1 (6 bases). CDR1 is PRHDT and CDR2 is FYEKMQ in the germline V gene (reference sequence). The CDR3 runs 13 residues. V was clipped by 4 bases and J by 2 bases, with 6 bases between them. The CDR3 nucleotides read TGTGCCAGCAGCTGGACAGCTGGAAACACCATATATTTT. It specifies CASSWTAGNTIYF. Variable domain in full (rest from reference TRBV13 and TRBJ1-3): AAGVIQSPRHLIKEKRETATLKCYPIPRHDTVYWYQQGPGQDPQFLISFYEKMQSDKGSIPDRFSAQQFSDYHSELNMSSLELGDSALYFCASSWTAGNTIYFGEGSWLTVV.

This chain joins TRBV5-1 and TRBJ1-2, with TRBD1 matching 10 bases. This CDR3 contains 16 residues. Trimming took 4 bases from V and 11 from J; bases not matched to a gene: 17. The germline V gene encodes CDR1 SGHRS and CDR2 YFSETQ. CDR3 bases: TGCGCCAGCAGCAAGTTCATCCCGGGACAGGGGAACGTTTACACCTTC. Its translation is CASSKFIPGQGNVYTF.

CDR3 protein: CASSFSENTEAFF. For the CDR3, the DNA is TGTGCCAGCAGTTTTTCAGAGAACACTGAAGCTTTCTTT. The chain carries TRBV28 and TRBJ1-1; no clear D gene. The CDR3 contains 13 residues. Germline V CDR1 and CDR2: MDHEN, SYDVKM. The V and J ends lost 3 bases and 1 base respectively, with 6 bases between them. The entire variable domain, with the rest obtained from reference TRBV28 and TRBJ1-1, is as follows: DVKVTQSSRYLVKRTGEKVFLECVQDMDHENMFWYRQDPGLGLRLIYFSYDVKMKEKGDIPEGYSVSREKKERFSLILESASTNQTSMYLCASSFSENTEAFFGQGTRLTVV.

This CDR3 reads CRGANEQFF. CDR3 nucleotide sequence: TGCAGGGGGGCGAATGAGCAGTTCTTC. The chain recombines TRBV20-1 with TRBJ2-1; perhaps TRBD1 as D (6 bases). Per the germline V gene, CDR1 is DFQATT and CDR2 is SNEGSKA (reference sequence). CDR3 length equals 9 residues.

This chain connects TRBV28 to TRBJ1-5; a possible D gene is TRBD1 (5 bases). The CDR3 covers 16 residues. Germline values: CDR1 MDHEN, CDR2 SYDVKM. V lost 5 bases, J lost 1 base, and 15 bases lay in between. CDR3: CASSPSGGGSNQPQHF. The DNA of the CDR3 is TGTGCCAGCAGTCCCAGCGGGGGTGGGAGCAATCAGCCCCAGCATTTT.

V gene TRBV10-3 combines with J gene TRBJ2-7; 10 positions match TRBD1. The germline CDR1 and CDR2 sequences are ENHRY and SYGVKD. V shed 2 bases and J 3 bases; nucleotides not matched to a gene: 1. There are 14 residues in the CDR3. CDR3 DNA sequence: TGTGCCATCAGTGAGGGACAGGGGGTCTACGAGCAGTACTTC. This translates into CAISEGQGVYEQYF.

The chain carries TRBV28 and TRBJ1-1; D perhaps matches TRBD1 (5 bases). Germline CDR1 reads MDHEN; CDR2 reads SYDVKM. V was pared by 5 bases and J by 1 base, with 17 bases between. The CDR3 has 16 residues. The CDR3 nucleotides are TGTGCCAGCAGTCCGCGGGGACTGTCCTCGAACACTGAAGCTTTCTTT. Protein: CASSPRGLSSNTEAFF.

In its sample, this clone was seen once. CDR3 bases: TGTGCCAGTAGTCCCCGGGACAGGGGTGTAACCTACGAGCAGTACTTC. Translated, it gives CASSPRDRGVTYEQYF. The J gene is TRBJ2-7, the V gene TRBV19; 10 positions match TRBD1. With V trimmed by 5 bases and J by 2 bases, 9 bases remained unmatched. The CDR3 length is 16 residues. The germline CDR1 and CDR2 sequences are LNHDA and SQIVND (reference sequence).

This chain connects TRBV7-9 to TRBJ2-5, with 8 bases aligning to TRBD2. CDR3 size: 14 residues. V trimming: 2 bases; J trimming: 2 bases; junction bases outside the gene matches: 1. Germline-derived CDR1 and CDR2 are SEHNR and FQNEAQ (reference sequence). The CDR3 bases are TGTGCCAGCAGCTTACCTAGCGGGCAAGAGACCCAGTACTTC. This encodes CASSLPSGQETQYF.

V is TRBV27 and J is TRBJ1-1, with TRBD1 as a possible D gene (6 bases). V was clipped by 1 base and J by 5 bases, with 14 bases between them. The V gene's germline CDR1 is MNHEY and CDR2 SMNVEV (reference sequence). This CDR3 region has 15 residues. In nucleotides, the CDR3 is TGTGCCAGCAGTTTATACAGGGAAGTGTCGACTGAAGCTTTCTTT. Its translation is CASSLYREVSTEAFF.

The CDR3 bases are TGTGCCAGCAGTGCTAGCGGCCCCTTTGGGGAGACCCAGTACTTC. The encoded protein is CASSASGPFGETQYF. The chain combines TRBV2 with TRBJ2-5; TRBD2 agrees at 7 bases. Germline V gene sequence: CDR1 SNHLY, CDR2 FYNNEI. The J segment lost 5 bases and the V segment lost 4 bases, leaving 10 bases of the junction unmatched. The CDR3 runs to 15 residues.

V usage is TRBV5-1 and J usage is TRBJ2-5, with 11 bases lining up with TRBD1. J was trimmed by 5 bases and V by 4 bases; bases with no gene match: 4. This CDR3 contains 14 residues. Germline CDR1 is SGHRS and CDR2 is YFSETQ. This CDR3 reads CASSRTGGGETQYF. The CDR3 region has the DNA TGCGCCAGCAGCAGGACAGGGGGCGGGGAGACCCAGTACTTC.

A few counts support this clone. The V and J genes are TRBV7-9 and TRBJ2-5; the match to TRBD2 covers 11 bases. Germline values: CDR1 SEHNR, CDR2 FQNEAQ (reference sequence). With 1 base clipped from V and 4 bases from J, the junction kept 8 bases outside the gene matches. The CDR3 has 17 residues. Here the CDR3 reads CASSLGTLAGGRETQYF. For the CDR3, the DNA is TGTGCCAGCAGCTTAGGAACCCTAGCGGGGGGAAGAGAGACCCAGTACTTC.

V is TRBV28 and J is TRBJ1-5, with a tentative D call TRBD1 (6 bases). Germline V lookup: CDR1 MDHEN, CDR2 SYDVKM. Trimming removed 5 bases at V and 3 bases at J, with 14 bases between. The CDR3 has 15 amino acids. CDR3 nucleotide sequence: TGTGCCAGCAGTCCGTTGACAGGCTACAATCAGCCCCAGCATTTT. Translating it yields CASSPLTGYNQPQHF.

The chain carries TRBV5-1 and TRBJ2-7; a possible D gene is TRBD2 (6 bases). The CDR3 sequence is 16 residues long. Trimming left V 2 bases short and J 3 bases short, with 18 bases between. Germline V gene data show CDR1 as SGHRS and CDR2 as YFSETQ. The CDR3: CASSLSPPPGDYEQYF. CDR3 DNA sequence: TGCGCCAGCAGCTTAAGTCCCCCCCCGGGGGACTACGAGCAGTACTTC.

This sequence joins TRBV3-1 (or the pseudogene TRBV3-2) and TRBJ1-5, with D possibly being TRBD1 (6 bases). This CDR3 has 15 residues. Per the germline V gene, CDR1 is LGHDT and CDR2 is YNNKEL (reference sequence). Trimming pared 1 base from V and 1 base from J, leaving 8 bases between. CDR3: CASSQGTVSNQPQHF. CDR3 nucleotide sequence: TGTGCCAGCAGCCAAGGGACAGTGAGCAATCAGCCCCAGCATTTT.